This is a list of T cell receptor beta chains from one sample in a study of blood T cell repertoires in COVID-19. Profiling relied on immunoSEQ multiplex PCR, and the TCRdb table lists in-frame clones only, not all of them. The sample contains 88,000 or so clones, approximately 89% of which appear only once. Sequencing input: peripheral blood. The receptor source for this set is a man in his fifties or sixties with acute or convalescent COVID-19. Each CDR3 is given with its conserved first and last residue. A D gene is named only where the DNA matches it firmly. Part of the rows lack a size; the others show once, few, many or a class for expanded clones.

J | D | size | V | DNA | CDR3
TRBJ1-1 | TRBD1 | . | TRBV9 | TGTGCCAGCAGCGCCCACGCGGGACAGGAGAACACTGAAGCTTTCTTT | CASSAHAGQENTEAFF
TRBJ2-2 | . | . | TRBV4-3 | TGCGCCAGCAGCCATGCTTTAGGGGACACCGGGGAGCTGTTTTTT | CASSHALGDTGELFF
TRBJ1-2 | TRBD1 | few | TRBV6-1 | TGTGCCAGCAGTGAACGCACAGGGGGCAGCTATGGCTACACCTTC | CASSERTGGSYGYTF
TRBJ2-2 | . | . | TRBV30 | TGTGCCTGGAGTGTCGGGTGGACCGGGGAGCTGTTTTTT | CAWSVGWTGELFF
TRBJ2-2 | TRBD1 | . | TRBV19 | TGTGCCAGTAGGGATTTCGGGACAGAGATCGGGGAGCTGTTTTTT | CASRDFGTEIGELFF
TRBJ1-5 | . | . | TRBV23-1 | TGCGCCAGCCACGGAACGTGGGGGCGCGGTCAGCCCCAGCATTTT | CASHGTWGRGQPQHF
TRBJ2-5 | TRBD2 | . | TRBV2 | TGTGCCAGCAAATGGAGCGGGGGGACGGAGACCCAGTACTTC | CASKWSGGTETQYF
TRBJ1-4 | . | . | TRBV12-5 | TGTGCTAGTGGTTTGCAGGGAGGTGAAAAACTGTTTTTT | CASGLQGGEKLFF
TRBJ1-2 | . | . | TRBV9 | TGTGCCAGCAGCCCCACTCTAGGCTATGGCTACACCTTC | CASSPTLGYGYTF
TRBJ2-5 | TRBD2 | once | TRBV5-1 | TGCGCCAGCAGCTTGGCCAGGGAGGGAGAGACCCAGTACTTC | CASSLAREGETQYF
TRBJ1-1 | . | . | TRBV4-1 | TGCGCCAGCAGAGGACAGCTGAACACTGAAGCTTTCTTT | CASRGQLNTEAFF
TRBJ1-5 | TRBD1 | . | TRBV28 | TGTGCCAGCAACCCCGCCGGGACAGGGGACAATCAGCCCCAGCATTTT | CASNPAGTGDNQPQHF
TRBJ1-2 | TRBD1 | . | TRBV7-2 | TGTGCCAGCAGCTCGGGACAGGGGGCGCGAGGCTACACCTTC | CASSSGQGARGYTF
TRBJ2-2 | TRBD2 | . | TRBV9 | TGTGCCAGCAGCGTAGACCTAGCGGGAGCCGGGGAGCTGTTTTTT | CASSVDLAGAGELFF
TRBJ2-5 | TRBD2 | . | TRBV11-2 | TGTGCCAGCAGTCATACAGCGGGGGCCCAAGAGACCCAGTACTTC | CASSHTAGAQETQYF
TRBJ2-5 | . | . | TRBV27 | TGTGCCAGCAGTTTAATGGCTGGCAGGGAAGAGACCCAGTACTTC | CASSLMAGREETQYF
TRBJ2-1 | . | . | TRBV30 | TGTGCCTGGAGTGGCCTAAGGAGCTCCTACAATGAGCAGTTCTTC | CAWSGLRSSYNEQFF
TRBJ1-4 | . | . | TRBV27 | TGTGCCAGCAGTTTCACGGGGGGTAATGAAAAACTGTTTTTT | CASSFTGGNEKLFF
TRBJ1-6 | TRBD1 | . | TRBV6-5 | TGTGCCAGCCTCCGGGACAGGGTAGGATCACCCCTCCACTTT | CASLRDRVGSPLHF
TRBJ2-1 | TRBD1 | . | TRBV5-1 | TGCGCCAGCCGACGGGACAGGGAGAGAAATGAGCAGTTCTTC | CASRRDRERNEQFF
TRBJ1-2 | . | . | TRBV6-1 | TGTGCCAGCAGTGACCCGGCGTTGGGCGGCTACACCTTC | CASSDPALGGYTF
TRBJ1-2 | . | . | TRBV5-6 | TGTGCCAGCAGCTTGGCAGGCGTCTATGGCTACACCTTC | CASSLAGVYGYTF
TRBJ1-1 | . | . | TRBV7-2 | TGTGCCAGCAGCTTATTAGGCAGGGACACTGAAGCTTTCTTT | CASSLLGRDTEAFF
TRBJ2-3 | TRBD1 | . | TRBV6-5 | TGTGCCAGCAATCGACAGGGTCCCACAGATACGCAGTATTTT | CASNRQGPTDTQYF
TRBJ1-5 | TRBD1 | . | TRBV3-1/TRBV3-2 | TGTGCCAGCAGCCAAGCCGGGACAGGGGGCAATCAGCCCCAGCATTTT | CASSQAGTGGNQPQHF
TRBJ2-6 | TRBD2 | once | TRBV4-1 | TGCGCCAGCAGCCCTCCGACTAGCGGCTCTGGGGCCAACGTCCTGACTTTC | CASSPPTSGSGANVLTF
TRBJ2-7 | TRBD2 | . | TRBV5-6 | TGTGCCAGCAGCTCATTTACCGGGACTAGGGGATACGAGCAGTACTTC | CASSSFTGTRGYEQYF
TRBJ2-5 | TRBD1 | . | TRBV19 | TGTGCCAGTAGTATTACTCGGGACAGCCGAGAGACCCAGTACTTC | CASSITRDSRETQYF